This T cell receptor (beta chain) was sequenced in a study of beta chain features in type 1 diabetes. Study-wide results and caveats: All four CD4+ subsets of Type 1 diabetes patients contained TCRB CDR3s that were moderately but significantly shorter.

The CDR3 contains 13 residues. Germline CDR1 reads SGDLS; CDR2 reads YYNGEE. Trimming removed 2 bases from V and 4 bases from J, with 6 bases in between. In this sample, this clone turned up a few times. Its antigen is still unknown. Different DNA sequences within this sample yield the same CDR3. What was sequenced were expressed TCRB transcripts, since all of the isolated RNA had been reverse transcribed. Generated by immunoSEQ multiplex PCR, the TCRdb table keeps only in-frame clones and is missing some. The sample lists roughly 730,000 clones; about an eighth were seen once. This TCR derives from a man between 18 and 35 years old with type 1 diabetes. The sample taken for sequencing was naive CD4+ T cells from blood. The chain is built from TRBV9 and TRBJ2-2, with a possible D match to TRBD2 (5 bases). CDR3 DNA sequence: TGTGCCAGCAGCGTTCGGGGCACCGGGGAGCTGTTTTTT. The encoded protein is CASSVRGTGELFF.